One T cell receptor beta chain is described in this entry. The antigen is undetermined. Noted treatment: roughly nine-day PBMC culture with coronavirus spike peptide pools or control peptides (ViraFEST assay). This record belongs to a study of vaccination and CD4 T cells after COVID-19. Background on the study: Each of the control cultures got a CEFX pool, an HIV-1 Nef pool, or no peptide.

The Oncomine TCR Beta short-read assay was applied to DNA of cultured CD4+ T cells. Using its own MiXCR run on the PCR reads, TCRdb lists one record per CDR3 protein. The table lists some 3,200 distinct CDR3 sequences, 79% of them singletons. Sequenced input: CD4+ T cells from blood, cultured in vitro. This clonotype originated in a human donor who had recovered from COVID-19.

CDR3 DNA sequence: TGTTCTACGAGGGGGCAAGGCGTGAACACTGAAGCTTTCTTT. Protein product: CSTRGQGVNTEAFF. The V call is TRBV12-3 or TRBV12-4, the J call TRBJ1-1, with TRBD1 identical over 7 bases. The CDR3 loop spans 14 amino acids.